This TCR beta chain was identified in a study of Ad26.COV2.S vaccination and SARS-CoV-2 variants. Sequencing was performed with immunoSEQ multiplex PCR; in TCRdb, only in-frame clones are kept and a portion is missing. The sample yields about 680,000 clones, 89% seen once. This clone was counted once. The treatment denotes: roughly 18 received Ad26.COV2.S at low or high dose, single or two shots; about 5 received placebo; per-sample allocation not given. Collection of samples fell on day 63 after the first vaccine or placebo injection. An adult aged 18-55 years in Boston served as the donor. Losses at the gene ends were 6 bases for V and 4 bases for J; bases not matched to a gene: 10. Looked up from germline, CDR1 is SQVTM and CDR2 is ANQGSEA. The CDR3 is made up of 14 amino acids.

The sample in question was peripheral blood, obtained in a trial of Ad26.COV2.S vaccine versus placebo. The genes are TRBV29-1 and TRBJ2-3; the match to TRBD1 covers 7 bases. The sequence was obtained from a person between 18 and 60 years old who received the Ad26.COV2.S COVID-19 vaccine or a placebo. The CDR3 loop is CSVQNPGQADTQYF. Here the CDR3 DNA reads TGCAGCGTCCAAAACCCCGGACAGGCAGATACGCAGTATTTT.